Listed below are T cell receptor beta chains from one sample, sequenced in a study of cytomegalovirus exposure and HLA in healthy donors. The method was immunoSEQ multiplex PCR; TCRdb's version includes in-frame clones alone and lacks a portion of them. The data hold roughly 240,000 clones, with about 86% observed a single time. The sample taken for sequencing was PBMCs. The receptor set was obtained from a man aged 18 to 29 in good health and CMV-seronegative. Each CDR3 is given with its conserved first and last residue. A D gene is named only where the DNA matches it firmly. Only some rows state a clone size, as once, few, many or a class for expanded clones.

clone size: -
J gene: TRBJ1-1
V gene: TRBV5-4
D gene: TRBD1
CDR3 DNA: TGTGCCAGCAGCTTGGGGGGGGACAGGACTGAAGCTTTCTTT
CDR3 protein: CASSLGGDRTEAFF

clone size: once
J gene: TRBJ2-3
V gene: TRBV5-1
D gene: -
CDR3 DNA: TGCGCCAGCAGCTGGGGCGGGGCCGGAACAGATACGCAGTATTTT
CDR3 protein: CASSWGGAGTDTQYF

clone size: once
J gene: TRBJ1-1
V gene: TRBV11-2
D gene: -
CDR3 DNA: TGTGCCAGCAGCTTATGGGCAGCCCAGGGGACTGAAGCTTTCTTT
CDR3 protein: CASSLWAAQGTEAFF

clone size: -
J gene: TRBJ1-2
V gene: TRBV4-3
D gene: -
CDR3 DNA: TGCGCCAGCAGCCAGGCTACAGGGCTAACTAACTATGGCTACACCTTC
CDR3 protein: CASSQATGLTNYGYTF

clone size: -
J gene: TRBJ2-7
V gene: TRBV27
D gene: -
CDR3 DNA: TGTGCCAGCAGTCAGGGTACGAGCTCCGAGCAGTACTTC
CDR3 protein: CASSQGTSSEQYF

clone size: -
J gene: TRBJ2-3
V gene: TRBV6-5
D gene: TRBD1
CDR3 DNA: TGTGCCAGTGGGGGACAGGGGTGGACAGATACGCAGTATTTT
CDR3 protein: CASGGQGWTDTQYF

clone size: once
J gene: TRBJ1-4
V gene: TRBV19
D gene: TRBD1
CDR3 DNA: TGTGCCAGTAGTCCAGAGACAGGGACCTTTAATGAAAAACTGTTTTTT
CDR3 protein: CASSPETGTFNEKLFF

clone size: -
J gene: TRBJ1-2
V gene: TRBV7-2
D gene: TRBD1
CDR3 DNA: TGTGCCAGCAGCCGGGACAGGGGAGCCTATGGCTACACCTTC
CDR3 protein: CASSRDRGAYGYTF

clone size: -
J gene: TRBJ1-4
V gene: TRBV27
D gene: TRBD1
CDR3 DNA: TGTGCCACCAGACAGGGATCCATAGGAAAACTGTTTTTT
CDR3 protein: CATRQGSIGKLFF

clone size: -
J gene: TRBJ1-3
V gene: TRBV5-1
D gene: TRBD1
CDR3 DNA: TGCGCCAGCAGCGTTCGGACAGGGGCCTCTGGAAACACCATATATTTT
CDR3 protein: CASSVRTGASGNTIYF

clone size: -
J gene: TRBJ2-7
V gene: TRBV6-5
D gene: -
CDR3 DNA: TGTGCCAGCAGTTACTCGGCCAGGGCCTACGAGCAGTACTTC
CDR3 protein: CASSYSARAYEQYF

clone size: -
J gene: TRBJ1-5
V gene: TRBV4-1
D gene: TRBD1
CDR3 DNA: TGCGCCAGCAGCCGCGGACAGGGTAGCAATCAGCCCCAGCATTTT
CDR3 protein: CASSRGQGSNQPQHF

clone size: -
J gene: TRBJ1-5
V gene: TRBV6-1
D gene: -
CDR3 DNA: TGTGCCAGCAGTGAAGGGCGGCCCTTCAATCAGCCCCAGCATTTT
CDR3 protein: CASSEGRPFNQPQHF

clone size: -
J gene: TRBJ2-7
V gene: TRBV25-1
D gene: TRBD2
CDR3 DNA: TGTGCCAGCAGTGACTTCAGGACTAGCGCTACCTACGAGCAGTACTTC
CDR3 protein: CASSDFRTSATYEQYF

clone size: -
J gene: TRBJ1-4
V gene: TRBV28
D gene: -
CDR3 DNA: TGTGCCAGCAGCCTGACAGACCCTAATGAAAAACTGTTTTTT
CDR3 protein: CASSLTDPNEKLFF

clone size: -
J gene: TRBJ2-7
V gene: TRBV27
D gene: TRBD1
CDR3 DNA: TGTGCCAGCAGTTTACCCTCTTCCTTGACAGGGGGCTACGAGCAGTACTTC
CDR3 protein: CASSLPSSLTGGYEQYF

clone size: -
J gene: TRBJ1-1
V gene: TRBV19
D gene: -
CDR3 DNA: TGTGCCAGTAGTATCAGACAGTCCTTCGGTGAAGCTTTCTTT
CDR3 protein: CASSIRQSFGEAFF

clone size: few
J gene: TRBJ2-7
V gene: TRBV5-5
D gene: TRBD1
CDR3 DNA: TGTGCCAGCAGTTCTAGACAGGGGGCTGTCGAGCAGTACTTC
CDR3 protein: CASSSRQGAVEQYF

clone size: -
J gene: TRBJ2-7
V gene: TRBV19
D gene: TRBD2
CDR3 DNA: TGTGCCAGTAGTCACGGGGACTACTACGAGCAGTACTTC
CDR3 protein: CASSHGDYYEQYF

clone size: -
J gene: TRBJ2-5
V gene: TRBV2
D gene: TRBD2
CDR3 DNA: TGTGCCAGCAGCGCCTCCGGGACTAAGACAGAGACCCAGTACTTC
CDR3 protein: CASSASGTKTETQYF

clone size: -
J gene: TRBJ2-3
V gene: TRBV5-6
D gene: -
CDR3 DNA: TGTGCCAGCAGCTTGGACACCACAGATACGCAGTATTTT
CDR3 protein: CASSLDTTDTQYF

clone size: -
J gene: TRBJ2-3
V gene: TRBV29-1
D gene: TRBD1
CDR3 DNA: TGCAGCGTTGAAGGGCAGGGGGCCTCAGATACGCAGTATTTT
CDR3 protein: CSVEGQGASDTQYF

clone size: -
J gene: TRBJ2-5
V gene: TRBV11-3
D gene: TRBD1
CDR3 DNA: TGTGCCAGCAGCTTAGGGTCAACAGGGGAAGAGACCCAGTACTTC
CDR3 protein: CASSLGSTGEETQYF

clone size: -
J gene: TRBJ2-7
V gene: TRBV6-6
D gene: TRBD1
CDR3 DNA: TGTGCCAGCAGTTACGGGGGACAGGGATACGAGCAGTACTTC
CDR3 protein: CASSYGGQGYEQYF

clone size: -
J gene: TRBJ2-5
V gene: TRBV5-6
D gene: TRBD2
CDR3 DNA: TGTGCCAGCAGCTTTCGACTAGCGGGATGGGTGGCGGAGACCCAGTACTTC
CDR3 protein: CASSFRLAGWVAETQYF

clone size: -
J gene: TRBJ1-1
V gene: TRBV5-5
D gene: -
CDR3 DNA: TGTGCCAGCAGCTTGCGAGGGGGTAACACTGAAGCTTTCTTT
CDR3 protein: CASSLRGGNTEAFF

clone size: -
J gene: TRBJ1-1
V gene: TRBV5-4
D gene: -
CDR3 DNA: TGTGCCAGCAGCACCCCGACAGGCCTTCGTGGAAGTGGCACTGAAGCTTTCTTT
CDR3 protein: CASSTPTGLRGSGTEAFF

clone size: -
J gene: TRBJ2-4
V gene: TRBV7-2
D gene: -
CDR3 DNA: TGTGCCAGCAGCCCACAGGGAGTTGTTGACATTCAGTACTTC
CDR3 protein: CASSPQGVVDIQYF

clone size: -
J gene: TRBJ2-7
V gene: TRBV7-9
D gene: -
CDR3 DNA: TGTGCCAGCAGCTTGGGGTCTCGGGGCGAGCAGTACTTC
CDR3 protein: CASSLGSRGEQYF

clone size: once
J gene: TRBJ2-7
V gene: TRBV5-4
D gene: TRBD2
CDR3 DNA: TGTGCCAGCAGCCTGCCAGCGGGGATGGGCGAGCAGTACTTC
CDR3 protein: CASSLPAGMGEQYF

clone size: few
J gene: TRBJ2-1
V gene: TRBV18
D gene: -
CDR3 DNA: TGTGCCAGCTCACCGGTGATAGATGATGAGCAGTTCTTC
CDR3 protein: CASSPVIDDEQFF

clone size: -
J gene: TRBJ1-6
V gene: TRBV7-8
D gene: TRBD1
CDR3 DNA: TGTGCCAGCAGCTTATCCGGGACAGAAGATTCACCCCTCCACTTT
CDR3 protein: CASSLSGTEDSPLHF

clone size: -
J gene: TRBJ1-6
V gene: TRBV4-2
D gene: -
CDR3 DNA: TGTGCCAGCAGCCAAGGGCCGGGCTCCTATAATTCACCCCTCCACTTT
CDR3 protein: CASSQGPGSYNSPLHF

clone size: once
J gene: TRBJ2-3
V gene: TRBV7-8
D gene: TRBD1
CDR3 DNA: TGTGCCAGCAGCGACCACAGGGGGCCGTACACAGATACGCAGTATTTT
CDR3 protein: CASSDHRGPYTDTQYF

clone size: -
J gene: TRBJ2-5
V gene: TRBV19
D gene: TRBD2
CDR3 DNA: TGTGCCAGTAGTATTAGCGGGAAGACCCAGTACTTC
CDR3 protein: CASSISGKTQYF

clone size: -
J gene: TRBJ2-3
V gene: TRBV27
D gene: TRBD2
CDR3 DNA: TGTGCCAGCAGTTCTGCTAGCGGTCCTACTAGCACAGATACGCAGTATTTT
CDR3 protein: CASSSASGPTSTDTQYF

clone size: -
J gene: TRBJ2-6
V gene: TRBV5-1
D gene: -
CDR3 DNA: TGCGCCAGCAGCTCCCGTGGGGGCGCTGGGGCCAACGTCCTGACTTTC
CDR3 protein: CASSSRGGAGANVLTF

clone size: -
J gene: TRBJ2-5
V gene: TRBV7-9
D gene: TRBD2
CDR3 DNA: TGTGCCAGCAGCTTGAATAGCGGGGGCCAGGGGGAGACCCAGTACTTC
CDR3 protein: CASSLNSGGQGETQYF

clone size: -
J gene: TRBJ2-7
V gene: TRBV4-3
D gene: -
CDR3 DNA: TGCGCCAGCAGCCAAGATAGCACACCCAATGCCTACGAGCAGTACTTC
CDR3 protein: CASSQDSTPNAYEQYF

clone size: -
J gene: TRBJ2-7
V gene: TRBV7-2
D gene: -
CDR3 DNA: TGTGCCAGCAGCTTATTCCAGGGGGGCTACGAGCAGTACTTC
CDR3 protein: CASSLFQGGYEQYF

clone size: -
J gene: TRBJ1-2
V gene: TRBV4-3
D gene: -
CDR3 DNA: TGCGCCAGCAGCCAACCCGGGACATTTCTCTATGGCTACACCTTC
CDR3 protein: CASSQPGTFLYGYTF

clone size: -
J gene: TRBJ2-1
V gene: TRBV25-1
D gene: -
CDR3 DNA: TGTGCCAGCAGTGAAAACCCCATCCTGGGGCACAATGAGCAGTTCTTC
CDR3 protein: CASSENPILGHNEQFF

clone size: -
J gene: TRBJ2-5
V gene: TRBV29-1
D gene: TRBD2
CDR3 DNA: TGCAGCGTTGAAGATGCCGGGGGGTGGGAGACCCAGTACTTC
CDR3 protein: CSVEDAGGWETQYF

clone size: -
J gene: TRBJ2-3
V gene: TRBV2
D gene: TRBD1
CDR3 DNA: TGTGCCAGCAGGATAGACAGGGGCAGCACAGATACGCAGTATTTT
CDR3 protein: CASRIDRGSTDTQYF

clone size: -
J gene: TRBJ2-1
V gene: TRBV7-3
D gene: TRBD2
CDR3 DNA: TGTGCCAGCAGCTTAGGGCTAGCGGGAGGGTTTGATGAGCAGTTCTTC
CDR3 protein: CASSLGLAGGFDEQFF

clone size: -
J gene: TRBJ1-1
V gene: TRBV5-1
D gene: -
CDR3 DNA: TGCGCCAGCAGTCTCCACGAGGACAGACCGGCTTTCTTT
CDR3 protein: CASSLHEDRPAFF

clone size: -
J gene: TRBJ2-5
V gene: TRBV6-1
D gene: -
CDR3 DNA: TGTGCCAGCAGACTTCCGTGGACAGCCCAAGAGACCCAGTACTTC
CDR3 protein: CASRLPWTAQETQYF

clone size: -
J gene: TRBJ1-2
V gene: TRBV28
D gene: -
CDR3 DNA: TGTGCCAGCAGTTTATCTGGAGGAGCTAACTATGGCTACACCTTC
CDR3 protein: CASSLSGGANYGYTF

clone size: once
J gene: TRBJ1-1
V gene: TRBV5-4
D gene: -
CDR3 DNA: TGTGCCAGCAGCCCGCCCCTAGGGGGAATAATTGAAGCTTTCTTT
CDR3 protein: CASSPPLGGIIEAFF

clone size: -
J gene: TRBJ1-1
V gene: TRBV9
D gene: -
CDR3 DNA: TGTGCCAGCAGCGCGGAACCGGCCGGGTATGAGGAAGCTTTCTTT
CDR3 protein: CASSAEPAGYEEAFF

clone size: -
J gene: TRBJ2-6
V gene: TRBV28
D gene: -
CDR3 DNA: TGTGCCAGCAGCGAACAGGGTAGCTTCTCTGGGGCCAACGTCCTGACTTTC
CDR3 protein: CASSEQGSFSGANVLTF

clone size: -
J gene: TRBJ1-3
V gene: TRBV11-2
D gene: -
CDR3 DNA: TGTGCCAGCAGCTTAAGCGGGGGAAACACCATATATTTT
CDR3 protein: CASSLSGGNTIYF

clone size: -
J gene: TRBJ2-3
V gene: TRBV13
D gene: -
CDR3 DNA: TGTGCCAGCAGTTGGGCGGGGGATACGCAGTATTTT
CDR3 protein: CASSWAGDTQYF